A selection of T cell receptor beta chains follows, all from one sample in a study of T cells in Graves' hyperthyroidism and ophthalmopathy. In TCRdb, the multiplex PCR reads were re-called with MiXCR into one record per CDR3 protein. The sample shows fewer than 550,000 distinct CDR3 sequences, approximately 15% of them seen only once. The sequencing input was blood. The source is a woman aged 18-29 years with Graves' hyperthyroidism. CDR3s include the opening cysteine and the closing phenylalanine or tryptophan. The D gene is left open where the match is weak. Clone size is shown for a subset of rows, as once, few, many or a class of expanded clone.

>TRBJ2-7|many|TRBV20-1|12|TRBD2
CSASSGGYEQYF
TGCAGTGCTAGTAGCGGGGGGTACGAGCAGTACTTC
>TRBJ1-3|many|TRBV27|16|TRBD1
CASSSGTGNSGNTIYF
TGTGCCAGCAGTTCCGGGACAGGGAACTCTGGAAACACCATATATTTT
>TRBJ1-1|NA|TRBV24-1|15|TRBD1
CATSDPGTGNTEAFF
TGTGCCACCAGTGACCCAGGGACAGGGAACACTGAAGCTTTCTTT
>TRBJ1-2|many|TRBV18|15|NA
CASSPPRPRAYGYTF
TGTGCCAGCTCACCACCCCGCCCCAGGGCCTATGGCTACACCTTC
>TRBJ2-1|many|TRBV6-1|14|TRBD2
CASSLGTSGNEQFF
TGTGCCAGCAGTTTAGGGACTAGCGGCAATGAGCAGTTCTTC
>TRBJ2-7|many|TRBV28|13|NA
CASSLLSSYEQYF
TGTGCCAGCAGTTTATTAAGCTCCTACGAGCAGTACTTC
>TRBJ2-7|few|TRBV18|17|TRBD1
CASSPNRPGQGPYEQYF
TGTGCCAGCTCACCTAATCGTCCGGGACAGGGTCCCTACGAGCAGTACTTC
>TRBJ2-2|many|TRBV19|15|TRBD1
CASSPGQGLTGELFF
TGTGCCAGTAGTCCCGGACAGGGTCTAACCGGGGAGCTGTTTTTT
>TRBJ1-2|many|TRBV12-5|15|NA
CASGPDPGEAGGYTF
TGTGCTAGTGGTCCCGATCCGGGAGAAGCTGGTGGCTACACCTTC
>TRBJ2-3|many|TRBV27|19|TRBD2
CASSPRPRLAGGDADTQYF
TGTGCCAGCAGTCCACGTCCGAGACTAGCGGGGGGAGATGCAGATACGCAGTATTTT
>TRBJ2-7|many|TRBV20-1|14|TRBD2
CSARGGREPYEQYF
TGCAGTGCTAGAGGAGGGCGGGAGCCCTACGAGCAGTACTTC
>TRBJ2-7|few|TRBV20-1|15|NA
CSARGVVGLSYEQYF
TGCAGTGCTAGGGGGGTTGTGGGTCTGTCCTACGAGCAGTACTTC
>TRBJ2-7|many|TRBV6-5|15|NA
CASSYSAASSYEQYF
TGTGCCAGCAGTTACTCGGCAGCTAGCTCCTACGAGCAGTACTTC
>TRBJ2-1|many|TRBV27|22|TRBD2
CASSSGFPEVVFGTSWGNEQFF
TGTGCCAGCAGTTCCGGTTTTCCGGAAGTCGTTTTCGGGACTAGTTGGGGCAATGAGCAGTTCTTC
>TRBJ2-7|NA|TRBV5-1|13|NA
CASSLGHFYEQYF
TGCGCCAGCAGCCTTGGACACTTCTACGAGCAGTACTTC
>TRBJ1-5|many|TRBV10-3|13|NA
CAARPGGNQPQHF
TGTGCCGCTAGACCTGGGGGGAATCAGCCCCAGCATTTT
>TRBJ2-7|many|TRBV11-2|15|NA
CASSPGAGGLYEQYF
TGTGCCAGCAGCCCGGGGGCAGGGGGACTCTACGAGCAGTACTTC
>TRBJ2-1|NA|TRBV29-1|14|NA
CSVQGRSSYNEQFF
TGCAGCGTTCAGGGTAGAAGCTCCTACAATGAGCAGTTCTTC
>TRBJ2-5|many|TRBV15|15|NA
CATSRAAYSGETQYF
TGTGCCACCAGCAGAGCTGCCTACTCGGGGGAGACCCAGTACTTC
>TRBJ2-3|many|TRBV7-8|14|TRBD1
CASSQGTDTDTQYF
TGTGCCAGCAGCCAAGGGACAGACACAGATACGCAGTATTTT
>TRBJ2-5|NA|TRBV7-9|11|NA
CASSGRGTQYF
TGTGCCAGCAGCGGTAGGGGGACCCAGTACTTC
>TRBJ1-5|many|TRBV28|12|NA
CASSFEVQPQHF
TGTGCCAGCAGTTTTGAGGTTCAGCCCCAGCATTTT
>TRBJ2-1|many|TRBV7-3|16|NA
CASSLRGVGSVDEQFF
TGTGCCAGCAGCTTACGTGGTGTCGGTTCGGTGGATGAGCAGTTCTTC
>TRBJ1-4|many|TRBV6-1|12|TRBD1
CASSNTGGKLFF
TGTGCCAGCAGCAATACAGGGGGGAAACTGTTTTTT
>TRBJ1-1|NA|TRBV27|11|NA
CATRGVTVAFF
TGTGCAACAAGAGGGGTCACTGTAGCCTTCTTT
>TRBJ2-7|many|TRBV5-1|14|NA
CASSSGTAGIEQYF
TGCGCCAGCAGCTCGGGGACTGCGGGGATCGAGCAGTACTTC
>TRBJ1-3|many|TRBV12-3/TRBV12-4|14|TRBD1
CASSEGASGNTIYF
TGTGCCAGCAGTGAGGGGGCCTCTGGAAACACCATATATTTT
>TRBJ1-1|NA|TRBV15|18|TRBD1
CATSRPLSTGWGNTEAFF
TGTGCCACCAGCAGACCCCTTTCGACAGGGTGGGGGAACACTGAAGCTTTCTTT
>TRBJ2-5|many|TRBV7-9|13|NA
CASSSSSAETQYF
TGTGCCAGCAGCTCTTCTAGCGCGGAGACCCAGTACTTC
>TRBJ1-1|many|TRBV6-1|15|NA
CASRRTPRMNTEAFF
TGTGCCAGCAGGAGAACGCCCCGAATGAACACTGAAGCTTTCTTT
>TRBJ2-3|few|TRBV3-1|15|NA
CASSQGPTSGDTQYF
TGTGCCAGCAGCCAAGGGCCTACTAGTGGAGATACGCAGTATTTT
>TRBJ2-7|many|TRBV2|16|TRBD1
CASSARRQGKIYEQYF
TGTGCCAGCAGTGCCCGCCGACAGGGGAAGATTTACGAGCAGTACTTC
>TRBJ1-2|many|TRBV28|13|NA
CASSRLAGSGYTF
TGTGCCAGCAGCCGACTGGCGGGTAGTGGCTACACCTTC
>TRBJ1-5|many|TRBV6-1|15|NA
CASSWQGNSNQPQHF
TGTGCCAGCAGTTGGCAGGGGAATAGCAATCAGCCCCAGCATTTT
>TRBJ1-2|many|TRBV20-1|16|NA
CSARSTRGARFYGYTF
TGCAGTGCTAGATCAACACGTGGGGCCCGCTTTTATGGCTACACCTTC
>TRBJ2-2|NA|TRBV4-1|14|TRBD2
CASSQGGGAGELFF
TGCGCCAGCAGCCAAGGGGGGGGGGCCGGGGAGCTGTTTTTT
>TRBJ2-1|many|TRBV28|15|TRBD2
CASSMGGGAPNEQFF
TGTGCCAGCAGCATGGGCGGGGGGGCCCCCAATGAGCAGTTCTTC